This T cell receptor beta chain is from a study of T cell responses to AZD1222 COVID-19 vaccine. Measured with immunoSEQ multiplex PCR; TCRdb has only the in-frame clones, and not every one. The table lists over 30,000 clones, around 90% of them singletons. V lost 5 bases to trimming and J lost 2 bases; unmatched junction nucleotides: 1. Germline V gene sequence: CDR1 LNHDA, CDR2 SQIVND (reference sequence). The CDR3 runs 14 residues. The chain employs TRBV19 and TRBJ1-4; 8 bases fit TRBD1. This material consisted of peripheral blood, taken 28 days after the second dose of the MenACWY control vaccine. This clonotype was sampled from an adult who received the MenACWY meningococcal vaccine as a control. DNA for the CDR3: TGTGCCAGTAGTGACAGGGGCACTAATGAAAAACTGTTTTTT. Residues: CASSDRGTNEKLFF.